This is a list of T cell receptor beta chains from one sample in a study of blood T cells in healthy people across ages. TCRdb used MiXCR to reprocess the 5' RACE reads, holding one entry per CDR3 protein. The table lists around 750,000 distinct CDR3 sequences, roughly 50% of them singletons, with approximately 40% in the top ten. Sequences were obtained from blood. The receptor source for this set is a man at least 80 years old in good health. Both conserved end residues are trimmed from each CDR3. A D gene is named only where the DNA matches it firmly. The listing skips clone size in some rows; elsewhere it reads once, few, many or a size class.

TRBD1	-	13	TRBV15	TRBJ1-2	ATSRGGTGVYGYT
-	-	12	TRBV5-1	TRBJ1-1	ASSHGQGDTEAF
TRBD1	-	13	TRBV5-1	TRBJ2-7	ASSFSGQGMGEQY
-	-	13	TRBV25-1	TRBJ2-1	ASSDPRDTDYEQF
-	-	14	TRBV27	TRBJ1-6	ASSSPGRPDNSPLH
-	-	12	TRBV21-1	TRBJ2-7	ATTNGGGSYEQY
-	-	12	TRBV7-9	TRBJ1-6	ASSPRTGPSPLH
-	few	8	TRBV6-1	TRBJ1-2	ASYRVGYT
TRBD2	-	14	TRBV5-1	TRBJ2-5	GSSKTSGNVRETQY
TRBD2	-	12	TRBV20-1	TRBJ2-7	SARDLAGVYEQY
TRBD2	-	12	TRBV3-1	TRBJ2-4	ASSPANLADIQY
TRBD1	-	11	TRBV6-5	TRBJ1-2	ATFGTDNYGYT
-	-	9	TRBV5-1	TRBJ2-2	ASSLGRELF
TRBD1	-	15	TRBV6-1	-	ASRDGTGSSSTYEQY
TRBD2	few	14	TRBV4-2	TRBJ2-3	ASSQEAGGTPDTQY
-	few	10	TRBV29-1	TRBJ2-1	TTRGGYNEQF
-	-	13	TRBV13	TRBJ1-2	ASSLTGDRRDGYT
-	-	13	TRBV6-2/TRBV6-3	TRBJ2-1	ASSYPAGSYNEQF
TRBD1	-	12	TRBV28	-	ASTVQGKVYEQY
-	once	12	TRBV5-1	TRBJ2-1	ASSSAQGFQGQF
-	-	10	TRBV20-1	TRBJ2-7	SATDGSYEQY
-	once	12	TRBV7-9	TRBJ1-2	ASSLTGLGYGYT
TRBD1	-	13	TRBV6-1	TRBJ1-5	ASSSGTGGSQPQH
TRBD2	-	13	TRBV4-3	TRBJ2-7	VSSQDPAGFYEQY
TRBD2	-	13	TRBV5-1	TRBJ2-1	ASSLVQAGVNEQF
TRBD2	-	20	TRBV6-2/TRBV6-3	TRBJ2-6	ASSYFRLAGGPGPSGANVLT
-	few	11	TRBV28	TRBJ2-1	ASSLAGGDEQF
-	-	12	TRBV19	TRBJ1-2	ASTLGPPNYGYT
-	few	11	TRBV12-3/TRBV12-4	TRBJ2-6	ASKPSGANVLT
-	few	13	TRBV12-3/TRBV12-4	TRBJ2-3	ASSLKRERHRYAY
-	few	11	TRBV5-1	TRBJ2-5	ASSFSGEETQY
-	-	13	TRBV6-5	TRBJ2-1	ASSSAGRGSNEQF
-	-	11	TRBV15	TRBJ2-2	ATSPGNTGELF
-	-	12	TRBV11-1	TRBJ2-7	ASSFSDGRYEQY
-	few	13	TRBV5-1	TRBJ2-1	ASSLAEGPYNEQF
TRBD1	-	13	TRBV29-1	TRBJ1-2	SVEGAGQGSYGYT
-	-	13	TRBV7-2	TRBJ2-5	ASSLVVRAQETQY
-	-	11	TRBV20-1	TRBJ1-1	SARGAQNTEAF
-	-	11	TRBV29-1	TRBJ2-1	SVSRAEVETQF
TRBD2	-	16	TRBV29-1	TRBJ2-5	SALTSGRAPLIRETQY